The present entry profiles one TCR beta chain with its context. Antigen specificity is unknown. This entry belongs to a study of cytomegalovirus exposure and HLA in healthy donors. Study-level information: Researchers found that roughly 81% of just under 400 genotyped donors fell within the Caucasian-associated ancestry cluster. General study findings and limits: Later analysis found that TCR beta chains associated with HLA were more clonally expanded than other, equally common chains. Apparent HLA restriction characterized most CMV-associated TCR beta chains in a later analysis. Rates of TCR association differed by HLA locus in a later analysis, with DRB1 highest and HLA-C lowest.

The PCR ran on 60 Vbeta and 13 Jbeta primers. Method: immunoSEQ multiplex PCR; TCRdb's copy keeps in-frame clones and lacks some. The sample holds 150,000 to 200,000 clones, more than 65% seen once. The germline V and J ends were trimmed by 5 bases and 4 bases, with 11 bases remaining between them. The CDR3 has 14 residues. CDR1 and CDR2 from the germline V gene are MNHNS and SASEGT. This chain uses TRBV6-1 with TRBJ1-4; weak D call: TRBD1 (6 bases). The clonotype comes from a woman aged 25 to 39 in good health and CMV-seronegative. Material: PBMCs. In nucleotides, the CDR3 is TGTGCCAGCAGTCGGAACAGGGATAATGAAAAACTGTTTTTT. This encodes CASSRNRDNEKLFF.